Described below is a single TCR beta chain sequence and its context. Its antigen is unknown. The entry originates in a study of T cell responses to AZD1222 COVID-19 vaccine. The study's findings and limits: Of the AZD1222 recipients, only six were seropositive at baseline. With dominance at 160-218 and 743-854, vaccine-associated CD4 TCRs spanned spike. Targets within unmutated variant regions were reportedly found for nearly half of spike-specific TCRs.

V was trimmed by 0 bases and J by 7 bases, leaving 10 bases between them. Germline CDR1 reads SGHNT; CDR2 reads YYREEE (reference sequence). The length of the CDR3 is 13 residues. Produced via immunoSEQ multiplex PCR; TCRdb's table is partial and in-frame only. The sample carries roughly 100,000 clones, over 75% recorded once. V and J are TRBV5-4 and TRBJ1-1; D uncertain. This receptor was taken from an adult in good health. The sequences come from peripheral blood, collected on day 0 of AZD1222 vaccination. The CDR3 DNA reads TGTGCCAGCAGCTTGGAGGGCCTCGGTGAAGCTTTCTTT. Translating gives CASSLEGLGEAFF.